This T cell receptor (beta chain) was obtained from a study of blood T cell repertoires in COVID-19. Overall study context: Sources were T cells, B-cell-depleted T cells, or PBMCs; the material itself was cDNA or gDNA.

V lost 3 bases and J 3 bases, leaving 15 bases between the germline ends. The length of the CDR3 is 15 residues. Germline values: CDR1 MNHEY, CDR2 SMNVEV (reference sequence). Original processing methods: It was from reference gene primer amplification that nucleated cell counts were estimated. The data were produced by immunoSEQ multiplex PCR, yet TCRdb's version contains in-frame clones alone and is incomplete. V, J and clone size are taken as reported in that table, and D and trimming were inferred from the DNA itself. Among 140,000 to 150,000 clones, about four fifths were seen once, and the ten largest hold around 9.5%.

Sequencing input: peripheral blood. V is TRBV27 and J is TRBJ2-7; TRBD2 might be the D (5 bases). This receptor was taken from a man aged 25-45 years with COVID-19, enrolled during active disease. CDR3 sequence reads: CASSFSLEGGYEQYF. CDR3 coding DNA: TGTGCCAGCAGTTTCTCATTAGAAGGAGGCTACGAGCAGTACTTC.